The next 25 T cell receptor beta chains were all read from a single sample in a study of Ad26.COV2.S vaccination and SARS-CoV-2 variants. Here immunoSEQ multiplex PCR was the method, and the copy in TCRdb shows in-frame clones only, minus some. This table has about 480,000 clones, around nine tenths appearing once. Treatment noted: some 20 received Ad26.COV2.S at low or high dose, single or two shots; about 5 received placebo; per-sample allocation not given. Sampling happened 63 days after the first vaccine or placebo injection. Source: peripheral blood, taken in a trial of Ad26.COV2.S vaccine versus placebo. The receptors stem from a person aged 18-65 years who received the Ad26.COV2.S COVID-19 vaccine or a placebo.

There are a few counts of this clone. The chain recombines TRBV21-1 with TRBJ1-6; the table's TRBD1 call for D was not verified on the DNA. TRBV21-1 is a listed pseudogene. The CDR3 has 21 residues. CDR3 coding DNA: TGTGCCAGCGGTTGGTGGCAAAACAGGGACAGGGCTTTGGCCTATAATTCACCCCTCCACTTT. Translation: CASGWWQNRDRALAYNSPLHF.

This chain connects TRBV5-5 to TRBJ1-2, with 9 positions matching TRBD1. The CDR3 runs 14 residues. Germline trimming cut 0 bases from V and 4 bases from J; bases unmatched to any gene: 1. Germline CDR1 reads SGHKS; CDR2 reads YYEKEE (reference sequence). The CDR3 protein is CASSLADRGYGYTF. In nucleotides, the CDR3 is TGTGCCAGCAGCTTGGCGGACAGGGGCTATGGCTACACCTTC.

The chain joins TRBV6-4 to TRBJ2-3, with a tentative D call TRBD2 (6 bases). The CDR3 contains 13 residues. The germline V gene encodes CDR1 MRHNA and CDR2 SNTAGT. Trimming took off 5 bases at V and 0 bases at J, with 6 bases between the two ends. CDR3 nucleotides: TGTGCCAGCAGTAGCGGGAGCACAGATACGCAGTATTTT. Its protein product is CASSSGSTDTQYF.

The chain employs TRBV9 and TRBJ1-1, with 7 bases fitting TRBD1. The CDR3 runs 15 residues. From germline, CDR1 is SGDLS and CDR2 YYNGEE. The trim removed 4 bases at V and 2 bases at J, leaving 8 bases unmatched. CDR3 coding DNA: TGTGCCAGCAGCCCCCAGGGGGTCCCAAACACTGAAGCTTTCTTT. It is translated as CASSPQGVPNTEAFF.

V is TRBV12-3 or TRBV12-4 and J is TRBJ2-7; D gene ambiguous. Trimming removed 6 bases from V and 3 bases from J, with 9 bases in between. The length of the CDR3 is 12 residues. The CDR3 DNA reads as TGTGCCAGCAGCCCGCAACTCTACGAGCAGTACTTC. Protein sequence: CASSPQLYEQYF.

V gene TRBV4-1 combines with J gene TRBJ2-7; D uncertain. Per the germline V gene, CDR1 is MGHRA and CDR2 is YSYEKL. Trimming cost V 1 base and J 1 base, with 11 bases left between them. This CDR3 region has 15 residues. The CDR3 region is CASSQVGRSSYEQYF. CDR3 bases: TGCGCCAGCAGCCAAGTGGGCAGAAGTTCCTACGAGCAGTACTTC.

This chain uses TRBV19 with TRBJ2-1, with 7 bases lining up with TRBD1. Germline trimming cut 9 bases from V and 7 bases from J; bases unmatched to any gene: 6. CDR1 and CDR2 from the germline V gene are LNHDA and SQIVND (reference sequence). CDR3 length: 12 amino acids. The CDR3 nucleotides are TGTGCCAGCGGGACAGAGCTTAATGAGCAGTTCTTC. Its translation: CASGTELNEQFF.

This chain connects TRBV9 to TRBJ2-1; no clear D. There are 15 residues in the CDR3. V was trimmed by 0 bases and J by 0 bases, leaving 7 bases between them. Germline loops: CDR1 SGDLS, CDR2 YYNGEE. The CDR3 nucleotides read TGTGCCAGCAGCGTAGAGTGGGGCTCCTACAATGAGCAGTTCTTC. It encodes CASSVEWGSYNEQFF.

CDR3 loop: CASSSTWGTINYGYTF. The CDR3 DNA reads as TGTGCCAGCAGTTCAACATGGGGGACCATAAACTATGGCTACACCTTC. The chain is built from TRBV2 and TRBJ1-2; possible D gene TRBD1, 5 bases. Between the trimmed V and J ends, which lost 5 bases and 2 bases, there was a span of 18 bases. The CDR3 has 16 residues. Per germline, CDR1 SNHLY and CDR2 FYNNEI. Using reference TRBV2 and TRBJ1-2 for the parts outside the CDR3, the full variable domain is EPEVTQTPSHQVTQMGQEVILRCVPISNHLYFYWYRQILGQKVEFLVSFYNNEISEKSEIFDDQFSVERPDGSNFTLKIRSTKLEDSAMYFCASSSTWGTINYGYTFGSGTRLTVV.

The chain combines TRBV27 with TRBJ2-2, with 7 bases aligning to TRBD2. The trim removed 6 bases at V and 2 bases at J, leaving 6 bases unmatched. CDR3 length: 15 amino acids. CDR1 MNHEY and CDR2 SMNVEV come from the germline V gene (reference sequence). The CDR3 DNA reads TGTGCCAGCAGCCCCAGCGGGGTTAACACCGGGGAGCTGTTTTTT. Its protein product is CASSPSGVNTGELFF.

The chain carries TRBV7-7 and TRBJ2-3; 10 bases match TRBD2. CDR3 size: 19 residues. J lost 0 bases, V lost 2 bases, and 11 bases had no gene match. Germline CDR1 SSHAT, CDR2 FNYEAQ (reference sequence). CDR3 protein: CASSLPTSGRAASTDTQYF. The CDR3 DNA is TGTGCCAGCAGCTTACCGACCAGCGGGAGGGCCGCGAGCACAGATACGCAGTATTTT.

V gene TRBV29-1 combines with J gene TRBJ1-1; tentative D call: TRBD1 (6 bases). V lost 2 bases to trimming and J lost 2 bases, with 12 bases between them. Germline-derived CDR1 and CDR2 are SQVTM and ANQGSEA. This CDR3 region has 14 residues. In DNA form, the CDR3 reads TGCAGCGTTGAAAACGACAGGTCAAACACTGAAGCTTTCTTT. Translated, it gives CSVENDRSNTEAFF. The whole variable domain, filled in from reference TRBV29-1 and TRBJ1-1, reads SAVISQKPSRDICQRGTSLTIQCQVDSQVTMMFWYRQQPGQSLTLIATANQGSEATYESGFVIDKFPISRPNLTFSTLTVSNMSPEDSSIYLCSVENDRSNTEAFFGQGTRLTVV.

Of note for this clone: A much larger clone lies a single base off, so this may be a read error. The rearrangement uses TRBV7-9 and TRBJ1-5; D is unresolved. The CDR3 extends over 12 amino acids. V was pared by 2 bases and J by 6 bases, with 5 bases between. From germline, CDR1 is SEHNR and CDR2 FQNEAQ (reference sequence). CDR3 loop: CASSLRSQPQHF. In nucleotides, the CDR3 is TGTGCCAGCAGCTTACGGAGTCAGCCCCAGCATTTT.

DNA of the CDR3: TGTGCCAGCAAAGGCCCGGTTAACTCTGGAAACACCATATATTTT. As protein: CASKGPVNSGNTIYF. V usage is TRBV25-1 and J usage is TRBJ1-3, with unresolved D. The germline CDR1 and CDR2 sequences are MGHDK and SYGVNS. V lost 7 bases and J 0 bases, leaving 13 bases between the germline ends. The CDR3 sequence is 15 residues long.

This sequence joins TRBV7-2 and TRBJ2-7; D remains ambiguous. This CDR3 contains 14 residues. The V gene lost 5 bases and the J gene lost 4 bases, with 15 bases spanning the gap. Germline V CDR1 and CDR2: SGHTA, FQGNSA. As DNA, the CDR3 is TGTGCCAGCAGCCAGTTTCCATCCACGTACGAGCAGTACTTC. This codes for CASSQFPSTYEQYF.

The sample holds one count of this clone. The chain has TRBV6-5 and TRBJ1-2, with 10 positions matching TRBD1. J lost 9 bases, V lost 4 bases, and 8 bases had no gene match. There are 14 residues in the CDR3. Per the germline V gene, CDR1 is MNHEY and CDR2 is SVGAGI. CDR3 sequence: CASSSLDRGQSYTF. Here the CDR3 DNA reads TGTGCCAGCAGTTCCCTAGACAGGGGGCAGAGCTACACCTTC.

The chain employs TRBV4-2 and TRBJ2-3; 15 positions match TRBD2. Germline trimming cut 4 bases from V and 9 bases from J; bases unmatched to any gene: 11. CDR3 size: 17 residues. CDR1 and CDR2 (germline): LGHNA, YNFKEQ. DNA for the CDR3: TGTGCCAGCAGCCCGGGACTAGCGGGAGGCCCCCGGGGGACGCAGTATTTT. This translates into CASSPGLAGGPRGTQYF.

The chain combines TRBV28 with TRBJ1-2, with D unclear. Per germline, CDR1 MDHEN and CDR2 SYDVKM. The CDR3 contains 13 residues. Trimming took 6 bases from V and 7 from J, leaving 15 bases between them. CDR3 protein: CASRAPAPPGYTF. Here the CDR3 DNA reads TGTGCCAGCAGGGCCCCCGCCCCTCCTGGCTACACCTTC.

V gene TRBV5-6 combines with J gene TRBJ2-1; D gene unclear. The CDR3 covers 13 residues. CDR1 is SGHDT and CDR2 is YYEEEE in the germline V gene. V lost 1 base and J 10 bases, leaving 12 bases between the germline ends. In DNA form, the CDR3 reads TGTGCCAGCAGCTTGACGGGCCTTTGGGAGCAGTTCTTC. This sequence encodes CASSLTGLWEQFF.

The CDR3: CASGRDGPTDTQYF. Written as DNA, the CDR3 is TGCGCCAGCGGAAGGGACGGACCCACAGATACGCAGTATTTT. The J gene is TRBJ2-3, the V gene TRBV4-1; either TRBD1 or TRBD2 may supply D (5 bases each). Per germline, CDR1 MGHRA and CDR2 YSYEKL. The CDR3 spans 14 residues. V was clipped by 8 bases and J by 2 bases, with 14 bases between them.

V is TRBV24-1 and J is TRBJ2-1; 8 bases are shared with TRBD2. V lost 4 bases, J lost 0 bases, and 10 bases stayed unmatched. This CDR3 is built from 18 residues. Germline values: CDR1 KGHDR, CDR2 SFDVKD. CDR3 bases: TGTGCCACCAGTGACCCCGAGGTAGCGGGACACTCCTACAATGAGCAGTTCTTC. Amino acids: CATSDPEVAGHSYNEQFF.

This clone is a singleton in its sample. This sequence joins TRBV6-5 and TRBJ1-5; TRBD1 is a possible D gene (5 bases). The CDR3 has 14 amino acids. V was pared by 2 bases and J by 7 bases, with 12 bases between. Germline lookup yields CDR1 MNHEY and CDR2 SVGAGI. CDR3 nucleotide sequence: TGTGCCAGCAGTTACGTTAGGGGCAGCCAGCCCCAGCATTTT. Translation: CASSYVRGSQPQHF.

The rearrangement links TRBV7-9 to TRBJ2-1; 9 nucleotides agree with TRBD1. The trim removed 4 bases at V and 0 bases at J, leaving 13 bases unmatched. The CDR3 consists of 19 residues. CDR1 and CDR2 (germline): SEHNR, FQNEAQ (reference sequence). The CDR3 DNA follows: TGTGCCAGCAGCTCACCGGGACAGGGAGTTCTCTCCTCCTACAATGAGCAGTTCTTC. Its protein product is CASSSPGQGVLSSYNEQFF.

The V gene is TRBV5-1, the J gene TRBJ2-1; 8 bases are a match to TRBD2. The CDR3 length is 14 residues. Germline loops: CDR1 SGHRS, CDR2 YFSETQ. With V trimmed by 2 bases and J by 3 bases, 1 base remained unmatched. CDR3 loop: CASSLAGVYNEQFF. The CDR3 region has the DNA TGCGCCAGCAGCTTAGCGGGGGTCTACAATGAGCAGTTCTTC. The full variable domain, its missing parts supplied by reference TRBV5-1 and TRBJ2-1, is KAGVTQTPRYLIKTRGQQVTLSCSPISGHRSVSWYQQTPGQGLQFLFEYFSETQRNKGNFPGRFSGRQFSNSRSEMNVSTLELGDSALYLCASSLAGVYNEQFFGPGTRLTVL.

V and J are TRBV4-2 and TRBJ2-7; 8 nucleotides line up with TRBD2. The germline gives CDR1 LGHNA, CDR2 YNFKEQ. CDR3 length equals 16 residues. Trimming at V came to 4 bases and at J to 0 bases, leaving 8 bases not matched to a gene. Here the CDR3 reads CASSPGGGRSSYEQYF. The CDR3 coding sequence is TGTGCCAGCAGCCCCGGGGGGGGGCGCAGCTCCTACGAGCAGTACTTC.